A selection of T cell receptor beta chains follows, all from one sample in a study of neurological immune-mediated disorders. TCRdb passed the 5' RACE reads through MiXCR, listing each CDR3 protein once. The sample carries 17,000 or so distinct CDR3 sequences, roughly 2.7% recorded once. Material: PBMCs. The receptors here all came from a woman between 18 and 29 years old with multiple sclerosis. The CDR3 runs from the conserved cysteine through the conserved F or W. Fields, in order: V gene, D gene, J gene, clone size, CDR3 DNA, CDR3 protein. The D gene is left open where the match is weak. Clone size is not always given. Where it is, it says once, few, many or a class for expanded clones.

v_call: TRBV29-1
d_call: TRBD1
j_call: TRBJ1-1
clone_size: -
cdr3_nt: TGCAGCGTTGTAAGGGGGCAGGGGGGAATGAACACTGAAGCTTTCTTT
cdr3_aa: CSVVRGQGGMNTEAFF

v_call: TRBV5-1
d_call: -
j_call: TRBJ1-2
clone_size: many
cdr3_nt: TGCGCCAGCAGCTTGGGACAAAATTATGGCTACACCTTC
cdr3_aa: CASSLGQNYGYTF

v_call: TRBV11-2
d_call: -
j_call: TRBJ2-7
clone_size: many
cdr3_nt: TGTGCCAGCAACTTGTGGGGCCCTGGGTCCTACGAGCAGTACTTC
cdr3_aa: CASNLWGPGSYEQYF

v_call: TRBV28
d_call: -
j_call: TRBJ1-5
clone_size: many
cdr3_nt: TGTGCCAGCAGTTTGGAGGGGTTTTCGAATCAGCCCCAGCATTTT
cdr3_aa: CASSLEGFSNQPQHF

v_call: TRBV7-3
d_call: TRBD1
j_call: TRBJ2-3
clone_size: many
cdr3_nt: TGTGCCAGCAGCCCCCGGGACAGGGGTTTGGGTACGCAGTATTTT
cdr3_aa: CASSPRDRGLGTQYF

v_call: TRBV3-1
d_call: -
j_call: TRBJ2-7
clone_size: many
cdr3_nt: TGTGCCAGCAGCCCCGGTGGGGGCGACTACGAGCAGTACTTC
cdr3_aa: CASSPGGGDYEQYF

v_call: TRBV3-1
d_call: TRBD1
j_call: TRBJ1-2
clone_size: medium-sized
cdr3_nt: TGTGCCAGCAGCCAGAGGACAGGGGGCTCTGGCTACACCTTC
cdr3_aa: CASSQRTGGSGYTF

v_call: TRBV11-2
d_call: TRBD1
j_call: TRBJ1-2
clone_size: many
cdr3_nt: TGTGCCAGCAGCTCGCGACAGGGGAACTATGGCTACACCTTC
cdr3_aa: CASSSRQGNYGYTF

v_call: TRBV20-1
d_call: TRBD1
j_call: TRBJ1-5
clone_size: -
cdr3_nt: TGCAGTGCTAGCCAGGGGGACCAGCCCCAGCATTTT
cdr3_aa: CSASQGDQPQHF

v_call: TRBV7-2
d_call: -
j_call: TRBJ1-5
clone_size: many
cdr3_nt: TGTGCCACCGAAAAGATTAAGGGTCAGCCCCAGCATTTT
cdr3_aa: CATEKIKGQPQHF

v_call: TRBV2
d_call: -
j_call: TRBJ2-5
clone_size: many
cdr3_nt: TGTGCCAGCAGTACCCTAAGGGGGGAGACCCAGTACTTC
cdr3_aa: CASSTLRGETQYF

v_call: TRBV20-1
d_call: TRBD2
j_call: TRBJ2-1
clone_size: many
cdr3_nt: TGCAGTGCTAGCCCCGCGAGCGGGGGAGGGCTGAACTTC
cdr3_aa: CSASPASGGGLNF

v_call: TRBV9
d_call: -
j_call: TRBJ1-1
clone_size: many
cdr3_nt: TGTGCCAGCAGCCCTTCAGGGGCCGTGAACACTGAAGCTTTCTTT
cdr3_aa: CASSPSGAVNTEAFF

v_call: TRBV11-2
d_call: -
j_call: TRBJ2-7
clone_size: many
cdr3_nt: TGTGCCAGCAGCGGGGGACTTACCTACGAGCAGTACTTC
cdr3_aa: CASSGGLTYEQYF

v_call: TRBV7-9
d_call: TRBD1
j_call: TRBJ2-1
clone_size: many
cdr3_nt: TGTGCCAGCAGCTTAGGGACAGGGGTCCATGAGCAGTTCTTC
cdr3_aa: CASSLGTGVHEQFF

v_call: TRBV29-1
d_call: TRBD1
j_call: TRBJ2-3
clone_size: many
cdr3_nt: TGCAGCGTCCACAGGGGAGATACGCAGTATTTT
cdr3_aa: CSVHRGDTQYF

v_call: TRBV20-1
d_call: TRBD2
j_call: TRBJ2-5
clone_size: -
cdr3_nt: TGCAGTGCTAGATCTAGCGGGGGAGAGACCCAGTACTTC
cdr3_aa: CSARSSGGETQYF

v_call: TRBV11-3
d_call: -
j_call: TRBJ2-5
clone_size: many
cdr3_nt: TGTGCCAGCAGTCATCGGGGGAAAGAGACCCAGTACTTC
cdr3_aa: CASSHRGKETQYF

v_call: TRBV29-1
d_call: TRBD2
j_call: TRBJ2-5
clone_size: many
cdr3_nt: TGCAGCGTGGATATTAGCGGGGGCCAAGAGACCCAGTACTTC
cdr3_aa: CSVDISGGQETQYF

v_call: TRBV4-2
d_call: -
j_call: TRBJ2-1
clone_size: medium-sized
cdr3_nt: TGTGCCAGCAGCCCAGTGACTAGCTCCTACAATGAGCAGTTCTTC
cdr3_aa: CASSPVTSSYNEQFF

v_call: TRBV7-9
d_call: -
j_call: TRBJ1-1
clone_size: -
cdr3_nt: TGTGCCAGCAGCTCCTACGGTCGGGGGGACACTGAAGCTTTCTTT
cdr3_aa: CASSSYGRGDTEAFF

v_call: TRBV3-1
d_call: -
j_call: TRBJ2-3
clone_size: many
cdr3_nt: TGTGCCAGCAGCCACCCGGGACTGGGCACAGATACGCAGTATTTT
cdr3_aa: CASSHPGLGTDTQYF

v_call: TRBV6-4
d_call: -
j_call: TRBJ1-4
clone_size: many
cdr3_nt: TGTGCCAGCAGTGACGGTTCAGCGGGTAATGAAAAACTGTTTTTT
cdr3_aa: CASSDGSAGNEKLFF

v_call: TRBV20-1
d_call: -
j_call: TRBJ2-5
clone_size: many
cdr3_nt: TGCAGTGCTAGCCCCCCAGGCGGGACAAAAGTCGGGACCCAGTACTTC
cdr3_aa: CSASPPGGTKVGTQYF

v_call: TRBV28
d_call: -
j_call: TRBJ2-1
clone_size: many
cdr3_nt: TGTGCCAGCAGTTTTCGGCCCTTCGACAATGAGCAGTTCTTC
cdr3_aa: CASSFRPFDNEQFF